These T cell receptor beta chains were read from a single sample in a study of blood T cell repertoires in COVID-19. Sequencing was performed with immunoSEQ multiplex PCR; in TCRdb, only in-frame clones are kept and a portion is missing. The sample gives tens of thousands of clones, 82% of which show up once; 13% to 15% is in the top ten. Material: peripheral blood. Every receptor here comes from a human donor with acute or convalescent COVID-19. The donor label of this sample is uncertain. Each CDR3 is given with its conserved first and last residue. D genes are given only for firm matches. Clone size, where shown, is once, few, many, or a class for clones that have expanded.

TRBV9	-	-	TRBJ1-6	CASSVESGAKSNSPLHF	TGTGCCAGCAGCGTAGAGTCAGGGGCAAAGAGTAATTCACCCCTCCACTTT
TRBV5-4	-	-	TRBJ1-4	CASSPGQPATNEKLFF	TGTGCCAGCAGCCCCGGACAGCCTGCAACTAATGAAAAACTGTTTTTT
TRBV28	-	-	TRBJ2-7	CASSPTGREQYF	TGTGCCAGCAGCCCGACGGGTCGCGAGCAGTACTTC
TRBV5-1	-	TRBD1	TRBJ1-6	CASNRGQGNSPLHF	TGCGCCAGCAATCGGGGACAGGGTAATTCACCCCTCCACTTT
TRBV9	-	TRBD1	TRBJ1-4	CASSAPLMGDRGEKLFF	TGTGCCAGCAGCGCCCCCCTGATGGGGGACAGGGGCGAAAAACTGTTTTTT
TRBV28	-	TRBD1	TRBJ1-1	CASSLVQGALNTEAFF	TGTGCCAGCAGTTTAGTCCAGGGGGCATTGAACACTGAAGCTTTCTTT
TRBV6-5	-	-	TRBJ1-4	CASSYTTPGLNEKLFF	TGTGCCAGCAGTTACACCACCCCGGGATTGAATGAAAAACTGTTTTTT
TRBV7-2	-	-	TRBJ2-5	CASSLGGTGEQETQYF	TGTGCCAGCAGCTTGGGGGGGACAGGAGAACAAGAGACCCAGTACTTC
TRBV24-1	-	-	TRBJ2-1	CATSDSTVISSYNEQFF	TGTGCCACCAGTGATTCAACAGTCATCAGCTCCTACAATGAGCAGTTCTTC
TRBV3-1/TRBV3-2	-	TRBD1	TRBJ1-6	CASSLDRGRSYNSPLHF	TGTGCCAGCAGTCTTGACAGGGGAAGGTCCTATAATTCACCCCTCCACTTT
TRBV4-3	-	TRBD2	TRBJ2-3	CASSRDSGIITDTQYF	TGCGCCAGCAGCCGTGATAGCGGGATTATCACAGATACGCAGTATTTT
TRBV11-3	few	TRBD1	TRBJ1-1	CASSLEGTGSEAFF	TGTGCCAGCAGCTTAGAGGGGACAGGGAGTGAAGCTTTCTTT
TRBV18	-	TRBD1	TRBJ1-6	CASSPAGTGDSPLHF	TGTGCCAGCTCACCGGCCGGGACAGGTGACTCACCCCTCCACTTT
TRBV7-2	once	TRBD1	TRBJ1-2	CASSPDRSNYGYTF	TGTGCCAGCAGCCCGGACAGGTCGAACTATGGCTACACCTTC
TRBV19	few	-	TRBJ1-1	CASSTPGYPNTEAFF	TGTGCCAGTAGTACGCCGGGATACCCAAACACTGAAGCTTTCTTT
TRBV12-3/TRBV12-4	-	TRBD1	TRBJ1-2	CASRSGTGDGYTF	TGTGCCAGCAGATCCGGGACAGGTGATGGCTACACCTTC
TRBV7-9	-	-	TRBJ2-2	CASSSGQYTGELFF	TGTGCCAGCAGCTCAGGACAGTACACCGGGGAGCTGTTTTTT
TRBV4-2	-	-	TRBJ1-4	CASSDTGADNEKLFF	TGTGCCAGCAGTGACACAGGAGCAGATAATGAAAAACTGTTTTTT
TRBV28	-	TRBD1	TRBJ1-2	CASSPGQALGYTF	TGTGCCAGCAGCCCTGGACAGGCTTTAGGCTACACCTTC
TRBV18	-	TRBD1	TRBJ2-7	CASSPLQGAGEQYF	TGTGCCAGCTCACCATTACAGGGGGCCGGGGAGCAGTACTTC
TRBV19	-	TRBD2	TRBJ2-1	CASSGGLVRNEQFF	TGTGCCAGTAGTGGGGGACTAGTTAGAAATGAGCAGTTCTTC
TRBV4-3	few	-	TRBJ2-3	CASSQDLTSQADTQYF	TGCGCCAGCAGCCAAGATCTTACTAGTCAGGCAGATACGCAGTATTTT
TRBV11-3	-	-	TRBJ1-2	CASSRGADSLYGYTF	TGTGCCAGCAGCCGGGGGGCGGACTCGCTTTATGGCTACACCTTC
TRBV6-1	few	-	TRBJ1-5	CASSDKGYLNQPQHF	TGTGCCAGCAGTGATAAGGGGTACCTCAATCAGCCCCAGCATTTT
TRBV29-1	-	-	TRBJ2-3	CSVHSGTSTDTQYF	TGCAGCGTTCATAGCGGTACTAGCACAGATACGCAGTATTTT
TRBV30	once	TRBD1	TRBJ1-1	CAWSSGQGSTEAFF	TGTGCCTGGAGTTCCGGACAGGGTAGCACTGAAGCTTTCTTT
TRBV28	-	TRBD2	TRBJ2-7	CASSSSSGTRSYEQYF	TGTGCCAGCAGTTCGTCATCCGGGACTAGATCCTACGAGCAGTACTTC
TRBV27	-	TRBD2	TRBJ2-1	CASRGLGRNEQFF	TGTGCCAGCAGAGGACTAGGCCGCAATGAGCAGTTCTTC
TRBV5-5	-	-	TRBJ2-3	CASSPTTVPTDTQYF	TGTGCCAGCAGCCCTACTACGGTTCCTACAGATACGCAGTATTTT
TRBV7-6	-	-	TRBJ2-5	CASSPTGDSETQYF	TGTGCCAGCAGCCCTACCGGGGACTCAGAGACCCAGTACTTC
TRBV19	-	TRBD1	TRBJ1-6	CASSKGHRGTPYNSPLHF	TGTGCCAGTAGTAAGGGCCACAGGGGAACACCCTATAATTCACCCCTCCACTTT
TRBV2	-	-	TRBJ1-2	CASALLGEGHGYTF	TGTGCCAGCGCCCTCCTGGGGGAGGGACATGGCTACACCTTC
TRBV7-3	-	-	TRBJ1-1	CASSPPQGEAFF	TGTGCCAGCAGCCCTCCGCAGGGTGAAGCTTTCTTT
TRBV12-5	once	-	TRBJ2-3	CASSGGRKVTDTQYF	TGTGCTAGTTCGGGGGGCAGGAAGGTCACAGATACGCAGTATTTT
TRBV30	-	TRBD1	TRBJ1-5	CACWDRVFRGQPQHF	TGTGCCTGCTGGGACAGGGTCTTCAGGGGTCAGCCCCAGCATTTT
TRBV21-1	-	-	TRBJ1-5	CASSRETAFGEPQHF	TGTGCCAGCAGCAGAGAGACCGCCTTCGGGGAGCCCCAGCATTTT
TRBV5-1	few	TRBD1	TRBJ2-7	CASSSPGTGNDEQYF	TGCGCCAGCAGTTCCCCCGGGACAGGGAACGACGAGCAGTACTTC
TRBV7-2	-	-	TRBJ2-3	CASSLVSRTSTDTQYF	TGTGCCAGCAGCTTAGTTTCGAGGACAAGCACAGATACGCAGTATTTT
TRBV18	once	TRBD1	TRBJ2-1	CASSPRTGGYNEQFF	TGTGCCAGCTCACCTAGGACAGGAGGATACAATGAGCAGTTCTTC
TRBV10-3	-	TRBD1	TRBJ1-2	CASAPGQNFGYTF	TGTGCCAGCGCCCCGGGACAGAACTTTGGCTACACCTTC
TRBV19	-	-	TRBJ1-2	CASSLLSGTQNYGYTF	TGTGCCAGTAGTCTCCTTAGCGGGACCCAGAACTATGGCTACACCTTC
TRBV5-4	-	TRBD2	TRBJ2-2	CASSPGGLTGELFF	TGTGCCAGCAGCCCGGGGGGGCTCACCGGGGAGCTGTTTTTT
TRBV7-8	-	-	TRBJ1-2	CASSPRGFGGGYTF	TGTGCCAGCAGCCCCAGGGGTTTCGGGGGGGGCTACACCTTC
TRBV5-1	once	-	TRBJ1-6	CASSSDRTNSPLHF	TGCGCCAGCAGCTCAGACAGAACAAATTCACCCCTCCACTTT
TRBV3-1/TRBV3-2	-	TRBD2	TRBJ2-5	CASSLSSLAGGQETQYF	TGTGCCAGCAGCCTCAGCTCCTTAGCGGGAGGGCAGGAGACCCAGTACTTC
TRBV7-9	few	-	TRBJ2-7	CASSPLYEQYF	TGTGCCAGCAGTCCGTTATACGAGCAGTACTTC
TRBV27	-	TRBD2	TRBJ2-7	CASSFLQAGGPKYEQYF	TGTGCCAGCAGTTTCCTTCAGGCGGGGGGGCCCAAATACGAGCAGTACTTC
TRBV5-5	-	-	TRBJ2-5	CASFHVGASPPQETQYF	TGTGCCAGCTTCCATGTGGGCGCTAGCCCACCCCAAGAGACCCAGTACTTC
TRBV6-6	-	TRBD1	TRBJ1-2	CASSRQGSYTF	TGTGCCAGCAGTCGACAGGGCAGCTACACCTTC
TRBV3-1/TRBV3-2	-	-	TRBJ1-2	CASSPDAGGYTF	TGTGCCAGCAGCCCCGACGCAGGAGGCTACACCTTC
TRBV6-5	-	TRBD1	TRBJ2-7	CASSYSGQGSSYEQYF	TGTGCCAGCAGTTACTCCGGACAGGGTAGCTCCTACGAGCAGTACTTC
TRBV6-1	-	-	TRBJ1-6	CASREPYSSLDSPLHF	TGTGCCAGCAGGGAACCCTACAGCTCGTTGGATTCACCCCTCCACTTT
TRBV3-1/TRBV3-2	-	-	TRBJ2-7	CASSQGTSYEQYF	TGTGCCAGCAGCCAGGGCACCTCCTACGAGCAGTACTTC
TRBV7-2	-	TRBD2	TRBJ2-1	CASSLVGSGGHEQFF	TGTGCCAGCAGCTTAGTTGGAAGCGGGGGCCATGAGCAGTTCTTC
TRBV5-1	-	TRBD1	TRBJ2-7	CASSVGQGREQYF	TGCGCCAGCAGCGTCGGACAGGGTAGGGAGCAGTACTTC